The source of this T cell receptor beta chain is a study of cytomegalovirus exposure and HLA in healthy donors. All donors participated as healthy donors of bone marrow. In its sample, this clone was seen once. The antigen is unknown. Study conclusions and caveats: Researchers had no immune exposure information except CMV serostatus available. Under in vitro conditions, a few CMV-associated chains were confirmed as specific for CMV antigens.

CDR1 and CDR2 from the germline V gene are MNHEY and SVGAGI. With 3 bases removed from V and 2 bases from J, the gap between germline ends came to 11 bases. The CDR3 totals 15 residues. The PCR used 60 Vbeta and 13 Jbeta primers. The table came from immunoSEQ multiplex PCR; TCRdb's copy has only in-frame clones and leaves some out. The table shows around 150,000 clones, with more than 70% occurring only once. J is TRBJ1-5 and V is TRBV6-5, with a tentative D call TRBD1 (5 bases). The specimen was PBMCs. The TCR originated in a man aged 35 to 55 in good health and CMV-seronegative. The CDR3: CASSYTGDGNQPQHF. In DNA, the CDR3 is TGTGCCAGCAGTTATACGGGGGACGGCAATCAGCCCCAGCATTTT.